This TCR beta chain was sequenced for a study of radiation and T cells in renal cell carcinoma (dated by TCRdb to about 2020). In terms of the full investigation: The samples were drawn from a clinical trial, where primary renal cell carcinomas were treated with 15 Gy of stereotactic body radiation therapy and then removed by nephrectomy 4 weeks afterward. A total of around 50 samples underwent TCR beta sequencing, made up of approximately 26 tumors and about 27 peripheral blood samples. Across all 50 or so samples, 4,016,671 unique CDR3 nucleotide sequences, encoding around 2.4 million unique CDR3 amino acid sequences, were identified.

TCR beta libraries were generated from genomic DNA with the immunoSEQ kit, following the manufacturer's recommendations. For library preparation, a first multiplex PCR was performed with proprietary primers, followed by a second PCR in which unique barcodes were added, and bead cleanups were performed after each round. A positive control reaction and a negative control reaction, both provided in the kit, were run with every batch of samples. The final libraries were assessed on an Agilent 4200 TapeStation D1000 ScreenTape, pooled by volume, and quantified by qPCR. An Illumina NextSeq500 fitted with a MidOutput 150-cycle cartridge performed the sequencing, running 156 Read1 cycles and 15 Index1 cycles with the kit's custom primers. The pooled library was loaded at 0.95 to 1 pM with roughly 19% PhiX control spiked in. As for the original processing: Vendor-processed data were analyzed in R, with a clonotype defined as all T cells sharing the same CDR3 nucleotide sequence. In the clone abundance analyses, frequencies in each sample were normalized to that sample's 10,000 most abundant clones. Public T cell clones, averaging fewer than five per sample, were removed before analysis. A difference in abundance of at least 32-fold between compartments was used to define tumor-enriched and baseline blood-enriched clonotypes. A beta-binomial differential abundance model was used to identify clonotypes that expanded or contracted between blood time points. Similarity between tumor and blood repertoires was quantified using the Baroni-Urbani and Buser coefficient, and groups were compared with two-tailed Wilcoxon tests in R. This is the immuneACCESS table as TCRdb keeps it, with only in-frame sequences that have V and J called. A part of the clones is gone; compared with another copy, unresolved V genes explain less than half, and the rest is unexplained. Clone size and V and J calls were adopted from that table, with D and trimming inferred from the DNA. This sample has some 120,000 clones in its table, and 88% of those were observed once. The ten top clones hold approximately 6% of the sample.

About this clone itself: The specificity of this receptor is unknown. No much larger clone exists at a distance of one base, and base qualities are not known.

Overall study outcomes, separate from this receptor: An increase in top tumor clonotypes in blood was observed from baseline to 2 weeks post-radiation, followed by contraction by 4 weeks, which was taken to suggest transient expansion of tumor-resident clones. Effects of radiation dose or scheduling on the TCR repertoire could not be addressed with the single-armed trial design. Because pretreatment tumor biopsies were not available, the baseline intratumoral presence of clonotypes could not be determined. Tracking of blood repertoire dynamics stopped at three to four weeks after treatment, with no follow-up past that point.

The meaning of the sample's time point label: blood 2 weeks post-SBRT. The meaning of the sample's treatment or condition label: 15 Gy SBRT to primary tumor, nephrectomy 4 weeks later. Serial peripheral blood from radiation-treated patients was sampled at baseline, 2 weeks and 4 weeks after SBRT to track tumor-enriched clonotypes. Renal cell carcinoma with clear cell pathology was present in all patients. The QIAamp DNA Blood Mini Kit (Qiagen) was used to prepare genomic DNA for TCR sequencing. Only samples passing all quality control checks were included in the analyses. From its cysteine to its phenylalanine, the CDR3 spans 16 amino acids. Only the CDR3 region is kept as DNA, spanning 48 bases read in frame from base 1. Trimming removed 2 bases from V and 4 bases from J; the gene matches leave 9 bases unexplained. CDR1 is given as SGHRS and CDR2 as YFSETQ, both from the germline V gene.

The receptor was derived from a woman aged 70-85 years with renal cell carcinoma. The specimen was blood, collected from a patient whose treatment included radiotherapy and nephrectomy. The chain joins TRBV5-1 to TRBJ2-1, with TRBD2 matching 7 junction bases. The sequenced DNA is TGCGCCAGCAGCTTCTCCGCGCTGGGAGGGTACAATGAGCAGTTCTTC. Its translation reads: CASSFSALGGYNEQFF.